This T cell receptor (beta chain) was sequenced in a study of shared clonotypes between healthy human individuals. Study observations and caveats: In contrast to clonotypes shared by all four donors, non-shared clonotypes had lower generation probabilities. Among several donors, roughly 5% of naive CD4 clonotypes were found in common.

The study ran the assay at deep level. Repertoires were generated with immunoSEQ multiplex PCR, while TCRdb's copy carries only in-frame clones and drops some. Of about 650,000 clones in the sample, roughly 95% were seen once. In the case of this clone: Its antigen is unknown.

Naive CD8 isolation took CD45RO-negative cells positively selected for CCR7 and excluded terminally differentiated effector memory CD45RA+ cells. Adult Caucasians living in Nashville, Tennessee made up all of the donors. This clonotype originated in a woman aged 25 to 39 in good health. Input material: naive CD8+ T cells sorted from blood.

The DNA for the CDR3 is TGTGCCAGCAGCTTACCCCCCGCGCATTACAATGAGCAGTTCTTC. Translated, it gives CASSLPPAHYNEQFF. V is TRBV7-2 and J is TRBJ2-1; D is undetermined. Germline loops: CDR1 SGHTA, CDR2 FQGNSA. The CDR3 contains 15 residues. The V end lost 2 bases, the J end lost 4 bases, and 12 bases lay between the germline ends. The whole variable domain, remainder taken from reference TRBV7-2 and TRBJ2-1, is GAGVSQSPSNKVTEKGKDVELRCDPISGHTALYWYRQSLGQGLEFLIYFQGNSAPDKSGLPSDRFSAERTGGSVSTLTIQRTQQEDSAVYLCASSLPPAHYNEQFFGPGTRLTVL.